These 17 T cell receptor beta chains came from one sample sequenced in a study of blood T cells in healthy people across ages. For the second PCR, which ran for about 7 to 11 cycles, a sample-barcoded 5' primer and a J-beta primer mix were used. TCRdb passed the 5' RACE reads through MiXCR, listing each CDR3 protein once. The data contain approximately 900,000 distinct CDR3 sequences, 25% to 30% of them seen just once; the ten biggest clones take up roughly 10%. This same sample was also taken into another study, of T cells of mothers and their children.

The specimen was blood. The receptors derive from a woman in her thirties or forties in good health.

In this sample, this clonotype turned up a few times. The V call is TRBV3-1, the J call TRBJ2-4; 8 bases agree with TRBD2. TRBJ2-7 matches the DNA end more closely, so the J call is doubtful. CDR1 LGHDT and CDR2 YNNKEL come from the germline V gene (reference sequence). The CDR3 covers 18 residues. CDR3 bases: TGTGCCAGCAGCCAAGATGGCGCGCGAACGGGGGGGCCCTACGAGCAGTACTTC. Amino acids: CASSQDGARTGGPYEQYF.

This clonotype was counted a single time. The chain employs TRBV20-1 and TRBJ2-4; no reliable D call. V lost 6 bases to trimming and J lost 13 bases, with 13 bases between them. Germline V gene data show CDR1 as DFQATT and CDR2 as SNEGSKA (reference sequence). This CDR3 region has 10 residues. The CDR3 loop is CSARPYGQYF. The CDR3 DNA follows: TGCAGTGCACGTCCTTACGGGCAGTACTTC.

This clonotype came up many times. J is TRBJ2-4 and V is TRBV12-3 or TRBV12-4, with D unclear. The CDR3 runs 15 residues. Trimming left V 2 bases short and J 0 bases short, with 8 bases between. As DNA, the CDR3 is TGTGCCAGCAGTTTACGTACGGTAGCCAAAAACATTCAGTACTTC. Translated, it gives CASSLRTVAKNIQYF.

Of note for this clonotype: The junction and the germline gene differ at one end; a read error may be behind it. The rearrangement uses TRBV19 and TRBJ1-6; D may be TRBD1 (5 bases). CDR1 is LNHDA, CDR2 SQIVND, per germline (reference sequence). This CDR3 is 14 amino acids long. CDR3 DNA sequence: TGTGCCAGTACCCAGGGCTCCTATAATTCACCCCGCCACTTT. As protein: CASTQGSYNSPRHF.

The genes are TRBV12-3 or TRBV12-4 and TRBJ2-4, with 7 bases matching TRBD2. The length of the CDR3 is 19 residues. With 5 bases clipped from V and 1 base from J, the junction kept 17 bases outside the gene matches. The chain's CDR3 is CASSLLMRGGEYAKNIQYF. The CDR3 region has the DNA TGTGCCAGCAGTCTACTGATGCGGGGAGGGGAATACGCCAAAAACATTCAGTACTTC.

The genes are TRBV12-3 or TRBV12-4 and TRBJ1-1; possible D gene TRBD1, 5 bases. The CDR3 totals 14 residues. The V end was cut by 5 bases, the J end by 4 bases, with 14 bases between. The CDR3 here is CASSPGGSPTEAFF. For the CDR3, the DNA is TGTGCCAGCAGTCCCGGGGGGTCACCCACTGAAGCTTTCTTT.

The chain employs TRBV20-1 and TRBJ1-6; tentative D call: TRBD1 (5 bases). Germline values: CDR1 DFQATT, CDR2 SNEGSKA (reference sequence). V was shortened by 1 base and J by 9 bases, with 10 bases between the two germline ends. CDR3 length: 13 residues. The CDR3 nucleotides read TGCAGTGCTAGAGTTTCGCAGGGTTCACCCCTCCACTTT. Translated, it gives CSARVSQGSPLHF.

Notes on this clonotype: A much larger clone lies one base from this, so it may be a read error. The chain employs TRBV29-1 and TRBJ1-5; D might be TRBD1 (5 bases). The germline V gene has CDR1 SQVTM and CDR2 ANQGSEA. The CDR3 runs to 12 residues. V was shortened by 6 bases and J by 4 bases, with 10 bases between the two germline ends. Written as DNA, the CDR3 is TGCAGCGTCGGGGCAGGAAATCAGCCCCAGCATTTT. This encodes CSVGAGNQPQHF.

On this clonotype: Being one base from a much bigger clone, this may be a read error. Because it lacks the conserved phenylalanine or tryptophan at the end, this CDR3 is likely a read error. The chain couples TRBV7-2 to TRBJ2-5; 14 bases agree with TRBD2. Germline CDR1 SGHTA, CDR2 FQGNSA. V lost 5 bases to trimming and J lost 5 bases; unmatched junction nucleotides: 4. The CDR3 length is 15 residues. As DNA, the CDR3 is TGTGCCAGCAGCATGGGACTAGCGGGGGTGGAGACCCAGTACGTC. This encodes CASSMGLAGVETQYV.

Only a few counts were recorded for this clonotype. The CDR3 is CASSLLAGLEKLFF. In nucleotides, the CDR3 is TGTGCCAGCAGTTTGTTGGCAGGGCTTGAAAAACTGTTTTTT. The chain combines TRBV12-3 or TRBV12-4 with TRBJ1-4; the D gene is possibly TRBD1 (5 bases). The germline V and J ends were trimmed by 3 bases and 7 bases, with 12 bases remaining between them. The CDR3 spans 14 residues.

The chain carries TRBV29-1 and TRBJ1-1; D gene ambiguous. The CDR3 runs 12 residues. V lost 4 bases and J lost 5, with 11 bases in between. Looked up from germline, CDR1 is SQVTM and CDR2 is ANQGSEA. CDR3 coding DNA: TGCAGCGTTGCCAAAGGTGGGACTGAAGCTTTCTTT. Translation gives CSVAKGGTEAFF.

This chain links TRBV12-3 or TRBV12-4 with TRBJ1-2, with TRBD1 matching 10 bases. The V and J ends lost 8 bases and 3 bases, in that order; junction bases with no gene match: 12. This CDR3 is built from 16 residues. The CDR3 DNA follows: TGTGCCAGCTTGACCGAAACCGGGACAGGGGACTATGGCTACACCTTC. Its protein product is CASLTETGTGDYGYTF.

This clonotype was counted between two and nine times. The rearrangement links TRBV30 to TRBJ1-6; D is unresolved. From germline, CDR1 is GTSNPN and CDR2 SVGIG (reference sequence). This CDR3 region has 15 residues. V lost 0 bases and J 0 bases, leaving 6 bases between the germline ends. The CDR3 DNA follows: TGTGCCTGGAGTGTAGAGGTCTCCTATAATTCACCCCTCCACTTT. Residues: CAWSVEVSYNSPLHF. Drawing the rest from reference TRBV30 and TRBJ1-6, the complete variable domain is SQTIHQWPATLVQPVGSPLSLECTVEGTSNPNLYWYRQAAGRGLQLLFYSVGIGQISSEVPQNLSASRPQDRQFILSSKKLLLSDSGFYLCAWSVEVSYNSPLHFGNGTRLTVT.

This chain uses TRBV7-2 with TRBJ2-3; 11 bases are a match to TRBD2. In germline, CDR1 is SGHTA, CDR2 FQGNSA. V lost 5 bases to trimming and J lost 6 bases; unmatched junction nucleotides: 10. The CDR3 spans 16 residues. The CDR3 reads CASSQGSGGVGDTQYF. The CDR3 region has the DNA TGTGCCAGCAGCCAGGGTAGCGGGGGGGTCGGGGATACGCAGTATTTT. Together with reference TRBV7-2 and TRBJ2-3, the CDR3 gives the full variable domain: GAGVSQSPSNKVTEKGKDVELRCDPISGHTALYWYRQSLGQGLEFLIYFQGNSAPDKSGLPSDRFSAERTGGSVSTLTIQRTQQEDSAVYLCASSQGSGGVGDTQYFGPGTRLTVL.

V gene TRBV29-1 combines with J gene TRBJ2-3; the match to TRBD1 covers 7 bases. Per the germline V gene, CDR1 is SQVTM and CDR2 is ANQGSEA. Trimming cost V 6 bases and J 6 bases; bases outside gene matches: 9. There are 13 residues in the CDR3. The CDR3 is CSVASVTGDTQYF. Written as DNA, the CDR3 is TGCAGCGTCGCCTCCGTGACAGGGGATACGCAGTATTTT.

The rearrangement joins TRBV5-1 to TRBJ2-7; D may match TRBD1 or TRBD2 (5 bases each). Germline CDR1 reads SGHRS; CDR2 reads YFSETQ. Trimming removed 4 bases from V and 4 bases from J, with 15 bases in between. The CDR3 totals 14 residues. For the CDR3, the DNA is TGCGCCAGCAGCCGGGACCCGATAGAGTACGAGCAGTACTTC. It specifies CASSRDPIEYEQYF.

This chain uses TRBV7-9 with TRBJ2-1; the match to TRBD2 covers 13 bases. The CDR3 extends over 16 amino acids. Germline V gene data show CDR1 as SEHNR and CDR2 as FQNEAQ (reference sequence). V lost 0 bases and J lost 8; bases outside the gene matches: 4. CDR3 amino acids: CASSLAGLAGEYEQFF. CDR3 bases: TGTGCCAGCAGCTTAGCAGGACTAGCGGGGGAATATGAGCAGTTCTTC.